This is a list of T cell receptor beta chains from one sample in a study of somatic mutations in cytotoxic T cells in rheumatoid arthritis. Generated by immunoSEQ multiplex PCR, the TCRdb table keeps only in-frame clones and is missing some. The repertoire includes 13,000 to 15,000 clones, 82% of them detected once, and roughly 27% sits in the top ten. Source material: CD8+ T cells sorted from blood. The receptors stem from an adult with rheumatoid arthritis. The CDR3 runs from the conserved cysteine through the conserved F or W. Fields, in order: D gene, clone size, V gene, J gene, CDR3 DNA, CDR3 protein. D genes are given only for firm matches. Clone size is given for some rows only: seen once, a few or many times, or a class if the clone is expanded.

NA,NA,TRBV11-2,TRBJ2-3,TGTGCCAGCAGCCCGGACAGAAGGTTCCGTACAGATACGCAGTATTTT,CASSPDRRFRTDTQYF
TRBD1,NA,TRBV9,TRBJ1-4,TGTGCCAGCAGCGGCGGAGGGGACAGCCCTAATGAAAAACTGTTTTTT,CASSGGGDSPNEKLFF
NA,NA,TRBV19,TRBJ2-1,TGTGCCAGTAGTTCCACCCATAACAAATACAATGAGCAGTTCTTC,CASSSTHNKYNEQFF
TRBD1,NA,TRBV30,TRBJ2-7,TGTGCCTGGAGTGGAGGGACAGGGGTTCATCACGAGCAGTACTTC,CAWSGGTGVHHEQYF
TRBD2,NA,TRBV7-2,TRBJ2-1,TGTGCCAGCAGCTTAGATCTGCGGGAGGGGTGGAATGAGCAGTTCTTC,CASSLDLREGWNEQFF
NA,NA,TRBV10-3,TRBJ2-1,TGTGCCATCAGTGCAGGGGATTTGGTCTACAATGAGCAGTTCTTC,CAISAGDLVYNEQFF
NA,NA,TRBV4-3,TRBJ2-5,TGCGCCAGCAGCTTGAAACGGTATGAGACCCAGTACTTC,CASSLKRYETQYF
NA,NA,TRBV2,TRBJ2-3,TGTGCCAGCAGTACCGGGACAGATACGCAGTATTTT,CASSTGTDTQYF
NA,once,TRBV19,TRBJ1-2,TGTGCCAGTAGTATAGACCCGATTAGGACAGCTTTTTATGGCTACACCTTC,CASSIDPIRTAFYGYTF
NA,NA,TRBV5-4,TRBJ2-7,TGTGCCAGCAGCCAGGGGCGGGAGTCCTCCTACGAGCAGTACTTC,CASSQGRESSYEQYF